The clone carrying this T cell receptor beta chain has at least ten counts. The antigen is not known. The data were obtained in a study of identical twins. V shed 5 bases and J shed 5 bases, with 13 bases lying between them. The CDR3 has 14 amino acids. Germline CDR1 WSHSY, CDR2 SAAADI. Unique molecular identifiers were present on the cDNA, and a universal primer site came from template switching. MiXCR was run by TCRdb on the 5' RACE reads, yielding one entry per CDR3 protein. The top ten clones hold about an eighth of a sample with about 100,000 distinct CDR3 sequences, less than 6.5% of them seen once. With no exceptions, donors were healthy Caucasians. Findings of the study overall: Out-of-frame alpha sequences that twins shared showed excess low generation probability. Partly confounded zero-insertion analyses could result from invariant MAIT and iNKT cells.

The chain uses TRBV10-2 and TRBJ2-1, with a weak D call TRBD2 (6 bases). This clonotype was sampled from a woman aged 50 to 60 in good health. Sequenced material: memory T cells sorted from blood. CDR3 amino acids: CASSRRDRHNEQFF. The DNA for the CDR3 is TGCGCCAGCAGTAGGAGGGATCGTCACAATGAGCAGTTCTTC.